What follows are 21 T cell receptor beta chains derived from one specimen sequenced in a study of shared clonotypes between healthy human individuals. Here immunoSEQ multiplex PCR was the method, and the copy in TCRdb shows in-frame clones only, minus some. The table lists 1,500,000 or so clones, roughly 98.5% of them singletons. The sequencing sample was made of naive CD4+ T cells sorted from blood. Subset: CD45RA+ positively selected. All receptors come from a man aged 25 to 40 in good health.

The chain couples TRBV19 to TRBJ1-4; TRBD1 is a possible D gene (6 bases). Trimming took off 6 bases at V and 6 bases at J, with 11 bases between the two ends. Germline V gene lookup returns CDR1 LNHDA and CDR2 SQIVND (reference sequence). The CDR3 sequence is 13 residues long. CDR3 sequence reads: CASRKDSYEKLFF. The DNA for the CDR3 is TGTGCCAGTAGGAAGGACAGCTATGAAAAACTGTTTTTT.

In this sample, this clone turned up once. The V gene is TRBV7-9, the J gene TRBJ1-1; 7 bases are a match to TRBD1. V dropped 5 bases and J dropped 1; count of bases not matched to a gene: 4. Germline-derived CDR1 and CDR2 are SEHNR and FQNEAQ (reference sequence). This CDR3 contains 14 residues. CDR3 in amino acids: CASSHRQGNTEAFF. The CDR3, as DNA: TGTGCCAGCAGCCACCGACAGGGGAACACTGAAGCTTTCTTT.

The V and J genes are TRBV28 and TRBJ2-2, with a tentative D call TRBD2 (5 bases). V was cut by 11 bases and J by 3 bases, with 16 bases left in between. Per germline, CDR1 MDHEN and CDR2 SYDVKM. There are 14 residues in the CDR3. The CDR3 region has the DNA TGTGCCGTCAAGCCGGGGATGGACACCGGGGAGCTGTTTTTT. Amino acid sequence: CAVKPGMDTGELFF.

J is TRBJ2-7 and V is TRBV10-2; 12 bases match TRBD2. Germline V CDR1 and CDR2: WSHSY, SAAADI. The junction had 10 bases not matched to a gene; V was cut back by 3 bases and J by 7 bases. This CDR3 contains 16 residues. The CDR3 sequence is CASSDLAGGPGGEQYF. The DNA for the CDR3 is TGCGCCAGCAGTGATCTAGCGGGAGGGCCTGGGGGGGAGCAGTACTTC.

The genes are TRBV18 and TRBJ1-2; D is ambiguous. The CDR3 consists of 14 residues. CDR1 KGHSH and CDR2 LQKENI come from the germline V gene. V was shortened by 1 base and J by 2 bases, with 8 bases between the two germline ends. DNA for the CDR3: TGTGCCAGCTCACCACGGTCCGAGAACTATGGCTACACCTTC. It encodes CASSPRSENYGYTF.

V usage is TRBV5-1 and J usage is TRBJ1-4; 7 bases are shared with TRBD1. V lost 4 bases and J lost 3; bases outside the gene matches: 9. The CDR3 is 16 amino acids. Per germline, CDR1 SGHRS and CDR2 YFSETQ. CDR3 bases: TGCGCCAGCAGCCTCGGACAGGCAACCTCTAATGAAAAACTGTTTTTT. Encoded protein: CASSLGQATSNEKLFF.

Note on this clone: The identical CDR3 is also encoded by other nucleotide sequences in the sample. This chain connects TRBV5-1 to TRBJ2-5; D may be TRBD1 (6 bases). V was trimmed by 3 bases and J by 3 bases, leaving 9 bases between them. The CDR3 has 13 residues. From germline, CDR1 is SGHRS and CDR2 YFSETQ. This chain's CDR3 is CASSSSGEETQYF. CDR3 in DNA: TGCGCCAGCAGCTCCTCAGGGGAAGAGACCCAGTACTTC.

The CDR3 sequence is CASSLDQGTYNEQFF. The CDR3 DNA sequence: TGCGCCAGCAGCTTGGATCAGGGCACCTACAATGAGCAGTTCTTC. V gene TRBV5-1 combines with J gene TRBJ2-1; possible D gene TRBD1, 5 bases. CDR1 is SGHRS, CDR2 YFSETQ, per germline. This CDR3 has 15 residues. V was cut by 0 bases and J by 2 bases, with 9 bases left in between.

The CDR3: CASSLSRRSTDTQYF. Here the CDR3 DNA reads TGCGCCAGCAGCTTGAGTAGGCGTAGCACAGATACGCAGTATTTT. The chain couples TRBV5-1 to TRBJ2-3; D gene unclear. The CDR3 has 15 residues. In germline, CDR1 is SGHRS, CDR2 YFSETQ. V was trimmed by 1 base and J by 0 bases, leaving 9 bases between them. Variable domain in full (rest from reference TRBV5-1 and TRBJ2-3): KAGVTQTPRYLIKTRGQQVTLSCSPISGHRSVSWYQQTPGQGLQFLFEYFSETQRNKGNFPGRFSGRQFSNSRSEMNVSTLELGDSALYLCASSLSRRSTDTQYFGPGTRLTVL.

This chain joins TRBV28 and TRBJ1-2; possibly TRBD1 for D (6 bases). In germline, CDR1 is MDHEN, CDR2 SYDVKM. Trimming cost V 1 base and J 8 bases, with 17 bases left between them. CDR3 length: 15 residues. The CDR3 nucleotides read TGTGCCAGCAGTTTATTAGGGGGAATGATCGACGGCTACACCTTC. Its protein is CASSLLGGMIDGYTF.

This chain joins TRBV7-8 and TRBJ1-1, with D tentatively TRBD1 (6 bases). The CDR3 is 17 amino acids. V lost 6 bases to trimming and J lost 2 bases, with 22 bases between them. Germline CDR1 is SGHVS and CDR2 is FQNEAQ. The CDR3 region is CASSSVAVLQGNTEAFF. CDR3 in DNA: TGTGCCAGCAGTTCCGTCGCCGTCTTACAGGGAAACACTGAAGCTTTCTTT.

CDR3 nucleotide sequence: TGTGCCTGGAGTAGGGGAGGGAGTGGCGGGAGCCACTACAATGAGCAGTTCTTC. It specifies CAWSRGGSGGSHYNEQFF. The chain is built from TRBV30 and TRBJ2-1, with 7 bases aligning to TRBD2. This CDR3 contains 18 residues. Germline CDR1 and CDR2: GTSNPN and SVGIG (reference sequence). V was clipped by 2 bases and J by 3 bases; unmatched bases: 16.

The gene calls are TRBV5-1 and TRBJ2-3; D is perhaps TRBD1 (6 bases). Trimming removed 3 bases at V and 2 bases at J, with 10 bases between. CDR3 size: 14 residues. Germline V gene lookup returns CDR1 SGHRS and CDR2 YFSETQ. This chain's CDR3 is CASSSRQATDTQYF. The CDR3 DNA sequence: TGCGCCAGCAGCTCGAGACAGGCCACAGATACGCAGTATTTT. The whole variable domain, filled in from reference TRBV5-1 and TRBJ2-3, reads KAGVTQTPRYLIKTRGQQVTLSCSPISGHRSVSWYQQTPGQGLQFLFEYFSETQRNKGNFPGRFSGRQFSNSRSEMNVSTLELGDSALYLCASSSRQATDTQYFGPGTRLTVL.

This clone was counted once. The V call is TRBV11-2, the J call TRBJ1-2, with TRBD1 matching over 12 bases. The CDR3 has 13 residues. V lost 5 bases to trimming and J lost 8 bases; unmatched junction nucleotides: 3. The germline gives CDR1 SGHAT, CDR2 FQNNGV. CDR3 protein: CASSPGTGGGYTF. In DNA form, the CDR3 reads TGTGCCAGCAGCCCTGGGACAGGGGGCGGCTACACCTTC.

The chain recombines TRBV10-2 with TRBJ2-3, with D possibly matching TRBD2 (6 bases). The V end lost 6 bases, the J end lost 3 bases, and 16 bases lay between the germline ends. The germline V gene encodes CDR1 WSHSY and CDR2 SAAADI. CDR3 length: 15 amino acids. As DNA, the CDR3 is TGCGCCAGCAGCCCCCTAGCGAAGGGGACAGATACGCAGTATTTT. Its translation: CASSPLAKGTDTQYF.

The chain couples TRBV14 to TRBJ2-7; 11 bases fit TRBD2. CDR3 length: 18 amino acids. V shed 0 bases and J 7 bases; nucleotides not matched to a gene: 14. Germline V gene lookup returns CDR1 SGHDN and CDR2 FVKESK. The CDR3 sequence: CASSQDPPLAGAVWEQYF. CDR3 nucleotides: TGTGCCAGCAGCCAAGATCCGCCACTAGCGGGAGCGGTCTGGGAGCAGTACTTC.

The chain has TRBV7-9 and TRBJ2-1; 8 nucleotides agree with TRBD2. The J segment lost 1 base and the V segment lost 8 bases, leaving 7 bases of the junction unmatched. This CDR3 is built from 15 residues. Germline V gene data show CDR1 as SEHNR and CDR2 as FQNEAQ (reference sequence). CDR3 in DNA: TGTGCCAGCCAAAAAACTAGCGGTTCCTACAATGAGCAGTTCTTC. This codes for CASQKTSGSYNEQFF.

The V and J genes are TRBV15 and TRBJ2-2, with D unclear. The CDR3 is 15 amino acids. V was pared by 6 bases and J by 0 bases, with 11 bases between. Germline V gives CDR1 LNHNV, CDR2 YYDKDF (reference sequence). Here the CDR3 DNA reads TGTGCCACCAGTACAAGGAAGGCGAACACCGGGGAGCTGTTTTTT. Amino acids: CATSTRKANTGELFF. Full variable domain (outside the CDR3, taken from reference TRBV15 and TRBJ2-2): DAMVIQNPRYQVTQFGKPVTLSCSQTLNHNVMYWYQQKSSQAPKLLFHYYDKDFNNEADTPDNFQSRRPNTSFCFLDIRSPGLGDTAMYLCATSTRKANTGELFFGEGSRLTVL.

This chain uses TRBV5-4 with TRBJ2-5, with D possibly TRBD1 on 6 matching bases. V lost 4 bases, J lost 5 bases, and 12 bases lay in between. Germline V CDR1 and CDR2: SGHNT, YYREEE (reference sequence). The CDR3 loop spans 13 amino acids. CDR3 sequence (DNA): TGTGCCAGCAGCCTCAAGGGGGTTGAGACCCAGTACTTC. It yields the protein CASSLKGVETQYF.

This clone showed up just once. V gene TRBV7-2 combines with J gene TRBJ1-4; D perhaps matches TRBD1 (5 bases). V was pared by 1 base and J by 8 bases, with 14 bases between. The CDR3 has 15 residues. The germline CDR1 and CDR2 sequences are SGHTA and FQGNSA. The CDR3 loop is CASSLEGAVREKLFF. CDR3 nucleotides: TGTGCCAGCAGCTTAGAAGGGGCAGTTAGGGAAAAACTGTTTTTT.

Turning to this clone: Other nucleotide sequences in the sample specify the same CDR3. The V gene is TRBV19, the J gene TRBJ1-5; TRBD1 matches at 7 bases. The length of the CDR3 is 15 residues. Germline CDR1 reads LNHDA; CDR2 reads SQIVND (reference sequence). The J segment lost 2 bases and the V segment lost 1 base, leaving 2 bases of the junction unmatched. The CDR3 region is CASSIGQGGNQPQHF. The CDR3 coding sequence is TGTGCCAGTAGTATAGGACAGGGAGGCAATCAGCCCCAGCATTTT.